The 3 T cell receptor beta chains presented below share a single source sample, sequenced in a study of T cell responses to AZD1222 COVID-19 vaccine. TCRdb's table, derived via immunoSEQ multiplex PCR, lists solely in-frame clones and lacks some. Found here are some 100,000 clones, about 90% of them singletons; the top ten hold 4% to 5%. This material consisted of peripheral blood, taken on day 0 of MenACWY control vaccination. The receptor set was obtained from an adult in good health.

This clone was seen a handful of times. This rearrangement joins TRBV28 to TRBJ1-5; D not certain. V was trimmed by 7 bases and J by 4 bases, leaving 11 bases between them. The CDR3 runs to 13 residues. Germline CDR1 is MDHEN and CDR2 is SYDVKM. CDR3 bases: TGTGCCAGCACGCTGTTGAGGAATCAGCCCCAGCATTTT. This codes for CASTLLRNQPQHF. The complete variable domain, with remaining parts taken from reference TRBV28 and TRBJ1-5, reads DVKVTQSSRYLVKRTGEKVFLECVQDMDHENMFWYRQDPGLGLRLIYFSYDVKMKEKGDIPEGYSVSREKKERFSLILESASTNQTSMYLCASTLLRNQPQHFGDGTRLSIL.

V usage is TRBV10-3 and J usage is TRBJ1-1, with unresolved D. CDR3 length: 12 amino acids. Deletions cut 6 bases from V and 1 base from J, with 6 bases between. Germline CDR1 and CDR2: ENHRY and SYGVKD. The CDR3 DNA reads as TGTGCCATCAGAGCAGCGAACACTGAAGCTTTCTTT. Translated, it gives CAIRAANTEAFF.

V and J are TRBV18 and TRBJ1-1; a possible D gene is TRBD1 (5 bases). CDR3 length: 15 amino acids. V was shortened by 3 bases and J by 6 bases, with 17 bases between the two germline ends. Per the germline V gene, CDR1 is KGHSH and CDR2 is LQKENI. The CDR3 region has the DNA TGTGCCAGCTCACCGGGGGAGGGGAGGCGGGCTGAAGCTTTCTTT. This codes for CASSPGEGRRAEAFF.